This T cell receptor (beta chain) is from a study of shared clonotypes between healthy human individuals (dated by TCRdb to the early 2020s). Study-level background: Two women and a few men aged 18 to 49 years were included in the cohort. For each donor, three plates each were used for CD4 naive and CD4 memory, two plates were used for CD8 naive, and one plate was used for CD8 memory. Blood TCR repertoires of about 5 healthy adults were deeply sequenced to estimate repertoire size and the extent of clonotype sharing between individuals. To increase sequencing depth and limit assay-specific biases, TCR repertoire library preparation and sequencing were carried out by different laboratories using diverse techniques. Leukapheresis yielded between about 0.85 and 10 billion PBMCs per donor.

CDR1 and CDR2, per the germline V gene, are SGHDT and YYEEEE. The CDR3 holds 15 amino acids from the cysteine to the phenylalanine. Of the read, only the CDR3 DNA is kept; its 45 bases are in frame from base 1. V trim: 3 bases; J trim: 4 bases; unmatched bases: 6. Beyond this particular receptor, the publication reports: Incomplete sequencing was indicated by rarefaction of sorted-subset datasets, despite the large sequencing depth. Sharing across a handful of donors was observed for approximately 4.6% of naive CD4, under 4% of naive CD8, about 2.5% of memory CD4, and around 0.4% of memory CD8 clonotypes. Pairwise subsampling led to the expectation that sequencing depth would affect the degree of clonotype sharing among donors. Higher generation probabilities were observed for clonotypes shared by all four sorted-subset donors than for non-shared clonotypes. Sampling was limited to blood, and TCR repertoires in tissue likely differ from TCR repertoires in blood. Naive subsets generally had larger estimated clonotype richness than memory subsets did. Because the study included only a small number of donors, the genetic and exposure-history diversity represented was limited.

TCR CDR3 regions were amplified from genomic DNA by multiplex PCR using the deep immunoSEQ assay. For each cell subset, the extracted genomic DNA was distributed evenly across all wells of several immunoSEQ 96-well plates, and each plate served as one replicate. For sorted subsets, each replicate PCR was loaded with 200 to 250 ng genomic DNA, equivalent to approximately 33,000 T cell genomes. The purified libraries were quantified using a Qubit 3.0 fluorometer, sized with a Bioanalyzer 2100, and then quantified again using the KAPA Library Quantification kit. A separate single-read 150-cycle Illumina NextSeq 550 flow cell was used to sequence each immunoSEQ 96-well plate. For the original study's pipeline: Because the immunoSEQ output included only junctional sequences and no quality scores, the filtering could not be the same as the filtering used for full-length reads. To assign V/J genes and CDR3, sequences were annotated against IMGT germline references using PyIR, a Python wrapper for IgBLAST v1.9. Reads with weak V/J assignments (E-value above 1e-6), missing CDR3, stop codons, out-of-frame junctions, or ambiguous translated residues were removed. A V3J clonotype was defined by an identical inferred V gene, J gene, and CDR3 amino acid sequence. Percentage overlap between repertoires was computed as shared unique clonotypes divided by the size of the smaller repertoire. Repertoire richness was assessed with RTK rarefaction, the Chao1 estimator, and Recon v2.1 estimates of unobserved clonotypes. Generation probabilities for all TCRbeta clonotypes obtained by the gDNA method from a handful of donors were computed using OLGA. TCRdb stores this immuneACCESS table with in-frame sequences only. Part of the clones is absent; in the studies checked, under half of the shortfall reflects unresolved V genes, and no reason is known for the rest. Clone size and V and J calls were adopted from that table, with D and trimming inferred from the DNA. The sample table shows roughly 1,100,000 clones, and around 76% are seen once. 1.4% to 1.5% of the sample rests with the top ten.

With regard to this clone: Its binding antigen is unknown. Base qualities are missing; no much larger clone stands one base away.

Donors were healthy HIV-negative adults with no recently reported acute infections or vaccinations. Every donor was a Caucasian adult residing in Nashville, Tennessee, USA. CD4+ T cells were enriched by magnetic negative selection, after which naive cells were positively selected on CD45RA and the negative fraction was taken as the memory subset. After blood collection by leukapheresis, PBMCs were isolated using Ficoll-Histopaque density gradient centrifugation and then cryopreserved in the vapor phase of liquid nitrogen. Analytical flow cytometry was used to check the purity and quantity of each magnetically sorted T cell population. Genomic DNA was isolated from every sorted fraction and measured by UV absorbance on a Nanodrop 2000c.

The specimen sequenced was memory CD4+ T cells sorted from blood. Taken with the paper, the label for cell subset or site translates to: CD45RA-negative fraction. Rearrangement joined TRBV5-6 to TRBJ2-2; 7 junctional bases match TRBD1. This TCR derives from a man aged 18-30 years in good health. The bases are TGTGCCAGCAGCTCTAGGGGGCAGGTCACCGGGGAGCTGTTTTTT. It is translated as CASSSRGQVTGELFF.